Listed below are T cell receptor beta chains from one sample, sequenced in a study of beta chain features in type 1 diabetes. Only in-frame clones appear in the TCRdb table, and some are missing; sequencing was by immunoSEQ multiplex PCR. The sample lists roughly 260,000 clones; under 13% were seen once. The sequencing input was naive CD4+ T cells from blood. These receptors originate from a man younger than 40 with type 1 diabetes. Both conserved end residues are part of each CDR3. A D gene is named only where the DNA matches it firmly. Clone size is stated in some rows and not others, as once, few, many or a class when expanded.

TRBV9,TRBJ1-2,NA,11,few,TGTGCCAGCAGCCGCGACTATGGCTACACCTTC,CASSRDYGYTF
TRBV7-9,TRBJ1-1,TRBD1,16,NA,TGTGCCAGCAGCCCTCACAGGGGGCGTAAGAACACTGAAGCTTTCTTT,CASSPHRGRKNTEAFF
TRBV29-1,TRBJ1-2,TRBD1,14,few,TGCAGCGTTGGACAGGGCCGACTGGCGAAGGGCTACACCTTC,CSVGQGRLAKGYTF
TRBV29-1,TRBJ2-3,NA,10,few,TGCAGCGCCGAGCCAGATACGCAGTATTTT,CSAEPDTQYF
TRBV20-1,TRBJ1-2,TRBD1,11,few,TGCAGTGGCCAGGGGGCCCGGGGCTACACCTTC,CSGQGARGYTF
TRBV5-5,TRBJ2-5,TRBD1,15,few,TGTGCCAGCGGAGCCGGGACAGGGTCGTTTGAGACCCAGTACTTC,CASGAGTGSFETQYF
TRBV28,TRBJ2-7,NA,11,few,TGTGCCAGCAGTGTTACCTACGAGCAGTACTTC,CASSVTYEQYF
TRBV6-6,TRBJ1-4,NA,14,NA,TGTGCCAGTGGAGAAGCTCTAGAAAGCCAAAAACTGTTTTTT,CASGEALESQKLFF
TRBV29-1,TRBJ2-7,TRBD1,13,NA,TGCAGCGCGTCGACAGGGGGACTCTACGAGCAGTACTTC,CSASTGGLYEQYF
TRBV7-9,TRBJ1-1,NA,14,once,TGTGCCAGCAGCCCCCGGGGAGGCAACACTGAAGCTTTCTTT,CASSPRGGNTEAFF
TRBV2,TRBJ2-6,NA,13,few,TGTGCCAGCAGTTACTCTGGGGCCAACGTCCTGACTTTC,CASSYSGANVLTF
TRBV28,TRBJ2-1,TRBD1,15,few,TGTGCCAGCAGTTTAGGACAGGGGGACTACAATGAGCAGTTCTTC,CASSLGQGDYNEQFF
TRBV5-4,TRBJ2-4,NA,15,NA,TGTGCCAGCTCACTTAATCTAAGTCCAGGTAACATTCAGTACTTC,CASSLNLSPGNIQYF
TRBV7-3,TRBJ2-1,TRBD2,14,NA,TGTGCCAGCAGTATTGGGGGGGTCCGCGATGAGCAGTTCTTC,CASSIGGVRDEQFF
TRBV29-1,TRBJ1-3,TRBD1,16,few,TGCAGCGTTGAAGACCGGGACAGGGCGTTTGGAAACACCATATATTTT,CSVEDRDRAFGNTIYF
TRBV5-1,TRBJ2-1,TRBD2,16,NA,TGCGCCAGCAGCCCTCCGGCTAGCGGGGGTACTGGTGAGCAGTTCTTC,CASSPPASGGTGEQFF
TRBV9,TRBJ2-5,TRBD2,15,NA,TGTGCCAGCAACAGAGTGGGAGGGCTTTTAGAGACCCAGTACTTC,CASNRVGGLLETQYF
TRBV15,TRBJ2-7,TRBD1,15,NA,TGTGCCACCAGCAGAGATGCCGTTCGGGACAGGGAACAGTACTTC,CATSRDAVRDREQYF
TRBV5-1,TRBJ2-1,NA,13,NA,TGCGCCAGCAGCTTGGCCGGGGTAGGTGAGCAGTTCTTC,CASSLAGVGEQFF
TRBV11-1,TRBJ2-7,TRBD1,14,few,TGTGCCAGCAGCAAGGGACAGCCCGAGGACGAGCAGTACTTC,CASSKGQPEDEQYF
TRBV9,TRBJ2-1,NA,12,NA,TGTGCCAGCAGCGCCCCCCGGAATGAGCAGTTCTTC,CASSAPRNEQFF
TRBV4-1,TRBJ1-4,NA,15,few,TGCGCCAGCAGCCTTCCACGCGCCTTTAATGAAAAACTGTTTTTT,CASSLPRAFNEKLFF
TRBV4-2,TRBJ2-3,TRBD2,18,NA,TGTGCCAGCAGCCACGGAAGGGCTAGCGGGGTTGTCACAGATACGCAGTATTTT,CASSHGRASGVVTDTQYF
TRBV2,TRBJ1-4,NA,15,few,TGTGCCAGCAGTCCGACGCCAAGCGCTAATGAAAAACTGTTTTTT,CASSPTPSANEKLFF
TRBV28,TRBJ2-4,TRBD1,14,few,TGTGCCAGCAGTGAGACAGGGTCTAGAAACATTCAGTACTTC,CASSETGSRNIQYF
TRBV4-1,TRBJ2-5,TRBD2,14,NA,TGCGCCAGCAGCCGAAGCGGGGTGTTGGAGACCCAGTACTTC,CASSRSGVLETQYF
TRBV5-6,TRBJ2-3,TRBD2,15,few,TGTGCCAGCAGCTTGGCTAGCGGGGCCACAGATACGCAGTATTTT,CASSLASGATDTQYF
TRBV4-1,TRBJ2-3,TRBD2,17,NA,TGCGCCAGCAGCCCCCAAGGGGCTAGCGGGGGGGCAGATACGCAGTATTTT,CASSPQGASGGADTQYF
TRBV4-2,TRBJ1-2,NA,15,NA,TGTGCCAGCAGCCAAGATCCCAAGGAGAACTATGGCTACACCTTC,CASSQDPKENYGYTF
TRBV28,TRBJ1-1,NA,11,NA,TGTGCCAGCAGAATGACAGTTGAAGCTTTCTTT,CASRMTVEAFF
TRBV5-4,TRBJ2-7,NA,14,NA,TGTGCCAGCAGCCGTCGAACGGGGTTCTACGAGCAGTACTTC,CASSRRTGFYEQYF
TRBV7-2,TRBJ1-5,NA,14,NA,TGTGCCAGCAGCCCCGAGTTAAGCAATCAGCCCCAGCATTTT,CASSPELSNQPQHF
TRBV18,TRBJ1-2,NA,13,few,TGTGCCAGCTCACCCACTAGCCCCCATGGCTACACCTTC,CASSPTSPHGYTF
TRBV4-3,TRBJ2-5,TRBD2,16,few,TGCGCCAGCAGCCAAGACGTAGCGGGGGGCGGAGAGACCCAGTACTTC,CASSQDVAGGGETQYF
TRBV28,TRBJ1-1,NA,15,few,TGTGCCAGCAGCTCCGTCCGGGGAGGGAACACTGAAGCTTTCTTT,CASSSVRGGNTEAFF
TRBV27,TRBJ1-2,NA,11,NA,TGTGCCAGCAGGGACATGAGGGGCTACACCTTC,CASRDMRGYTF
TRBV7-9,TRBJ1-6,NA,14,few,TGTGCCAGCAGCCCTTCGACGAGGAATTCACCCCTCCACTTT,CASSPSTRNSPLHF
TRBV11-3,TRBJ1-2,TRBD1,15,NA,TGTGCCAGCAGCCCGCAGACAGGGTTTTGCTATGGCTACACCTTC,CASSPQTGFCYGYTF
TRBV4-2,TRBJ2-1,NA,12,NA,TGTGCCAGCAGCCAACTAGGCTATGAGCAGTTCTTC,CASSQLGYEQFF
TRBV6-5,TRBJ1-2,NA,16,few,TGTGCCAGCAGTTACTCGATCATGGGGGCCTCCTATGGCTACACCTTC,CASSYSIMGASYGYTF
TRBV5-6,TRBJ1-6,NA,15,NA,TGTGCCAGCGGCCTCGGACCACTAGGGAATTCACCCCTCCACTTT,CASGLGPLGNSPLHF
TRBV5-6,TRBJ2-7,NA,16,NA,TGTGCCAGCAGCTTGCGTCATCGGTTAGGGGAAGACGAGCAGTACTTC,CASSLRHRLGEDEQYF
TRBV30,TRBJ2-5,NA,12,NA,TGTGCCTGGAGCGAAGGAGGAGTGACCCAGTACTTC,CAWSEGGVTQYF
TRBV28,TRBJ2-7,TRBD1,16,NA,TGTGCCAGCAGTTTTGGGGACAGGGCCCTATCCTACGAGCAGTACTTC,CASSFGDRALSYEQYF
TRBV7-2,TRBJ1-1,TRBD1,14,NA,TGTGCCAGCAGACTAGGGACAGTGAACACTGAAGCTTTCTTT,CASRLGTVNTEAFF
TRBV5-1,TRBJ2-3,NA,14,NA,TGCGCCAGCAGCTCCAGGGGGAGGACAGATACGCAGTATTTT,CASSSRGRTDTQYF
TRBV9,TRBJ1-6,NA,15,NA,TGTGCCAGCAGTGCGGGGGGCTTTTATAATTCACCCCTCCACTTT,CASSAGGFYNSPLHF
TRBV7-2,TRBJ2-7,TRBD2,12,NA,TGTGCCAGCGCGGGGGTAAACTACGAGCAGTACTTC,CASAGVNYEQYF
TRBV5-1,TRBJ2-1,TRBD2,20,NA,TGCGCCAGCAGCGGCGCCGGGACTAGCGGGGGACCTAGCTCCTACAATGAGCAGTTCTTC,CASSGAGTSGGPSSYNEQFF
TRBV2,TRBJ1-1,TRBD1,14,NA,TGTGCCAACGTACCGGGACAGGGGAACACTGAAGCTTTCTTT,CANVPGQGNTEAFF